This T cell receptor beta chain is from a study of T cell changes during pregnancy in multiple sclerosis. Germline loops: CDR1 MNHEY, CDR2 SVGAGI. The CDR3 length is 14 residues. V shed 7 bases and J shed 2 bases, with 15 bases lying between them. TCRdb's copy holds only in-frame clones and misses some; the assay was immunoSEQ multiplex PCR. In the table there are tens of thousands of clones, roughly 92% of which are singletons. The gene calls are TRBV6-5 and TRBJ2-7, with D maybe TRBD1 (6 bases). The receptor was isolated from a female donor with multiple sclerosis, enrolled in a pregnancy study. Sequencing used CD4+ T cells from peripheral blood mononuclear cells, obtained in the first trimester of pregnancy. CDR3 sequence reads: CASNKDRSTYEQYF. CDR3 nucleotides: TGTGCCAGCAACAAAGACAGGAGTACCTACGAGCAGTACTTC.